The rows below give T cell receptor beta chains drawn from one sample of a study of regulatory T cells in long-lasting Graves disease. Each CDR3 protein gets one entry after TCRdb re-called the multiplex PCR reads with MiXCR. The sample contains approximately 400,000 distinct CDR3 sequences, about 15% of which appear only once. The sample was also reused in another study, on T cells in Graves' hyperthyroidism and ophthalmopathy.

The sample here was peripheral blood mononuclear cells (PBMCs), taken at new diagnosis, from a patient treated with antithyroid drugs. The receptors stem from a woman between 25 and 40 years old with Graves disease. Each CDR3 is given with its conserved first and last residue. Each record gives: V gene, J gene, clone size, D gene, CDR3 protein, CDR3 DNA. A D gene is named only where the DNA matches it firmly. Clone size is given for some rows only: seen once, a few or many times, or a class if the clone is expanded.

>TRBV2|TRBJ2-7|many|NA
CASGQRTYEQYF
TGTGCCAGCGGACAGCGGACCTACGAGCAGTACTTC
>TRBV7-9|TRBJ2-1|few|TRBD2
CASRGLAGDLESYNEQFF
TGTGCCAGCAGGGGACTAGCGGGAGATTTAGAATCCTACAATGAGCAGTTCTTC
>TRBV18|TRBJ1-1|NA|NA
CASSATVLNTEAFF
TGTGCCAGCTCAGCGACAGTTCTGAACACTGAAGCTTTCTTT
>TRBV7-9|TRBJ2-2|many|TRBD1
CASNRATGFGGELFF
TGTGCCAGCAACAGGGCGACAGGGTTCGGAGGGGAGCTGTTTTTT
>TRBV20-1|TRBJ2-7|many|NA
CSARGSGVLYF
TGCAGTGCTAGAGGGAGTGGGGTTCTGTACTTC
>TRBV19|TRBJ2-1|NA|NA
CASSLVSSAYNEQFF
TGTGCCAGTAGTTTGGTCTCTAGCGCCTACAATGAGCAGTTCTTC
>TRBV10-2|TRBJ1-3|NA|NA
CASSSGGNTIYF
TGCGCCAGCAGCTCAGGGGGAAACACCATATATTTT
>TRBV20-1|TRBJ2-7|many|TRBD2
CSAEKAGGHDEQYF
TGCAGTGCAGAGAAGGCGGGAGGGCACGACGAGCAGTACTTC
>TRBV7-9|TRBJ2-1|NA|TRBD2
CASSLAPLASGRGKNNEQFF
TGTGCCAGCAGCTTAGCGCCGTTGGCTAGCGGGAGGGGGAAAAACAATGAGCAGTTCTTC
>TRBV5-1|TRBJ2-7|few|NA
CASSPRAGLVYEQYF
TGCGCCAGCAGCCCCCGCGCGGGGCTAGTTTACGAGCAGTACTTC
>TRBV30|TRBJ2-1|many|NA
CASRQVLDEQFF
TGTGCCTCGCGACAGGTGTTGGATGAGCAGTTCTTC
>TRBV9|TRBJ1-2|many|NA
CAPQFGYTF
TGTGCCCCACAGTTTGGCTACACCTTC
>TRBV7-3|TRBJ1-5|NA|TRBD1
CASLKGQNTISPQHF
TGTGCCAGCCTAAAGGGACAGAATACAATCAGCCCCCAGCATTTT
>TRBV24-1|TRBJ2-2|few|TRBD2
CATSESGLARTGELFF
TGTGCCACCAGTGAATCGGGACTAGCCCGCACCGGGGAGCTGTTTTTT
>TRBV11-2|TRBJ1-1|many|NA
CASSLGLRRGNTEAFF
TGTGCCAGCAGCTTAGGCTTGCGCAGGGGGAACACTGAAGCTTTCTTT
>TRBV5-1|TRBJ2-5|NA|TRBD2
CASSPAGGFGETQYF
TGCGCCAGCAGCCCAGCGGGAGGATTCGGGGAGACCCAGTACTTC
>TRBV10-1|TRBJ2-2|few|NA
CASSEVPGELFF
TGCGCCAGCAGTGAAGTTCCCGGGGAGCTGTTTTTT
>TRBV27|TRBJ2-4|NA|TRBD1
CASGTENIQYF
TGTGCCAGTGGGACAGAAAACATTCAGTACTTC
>TRBV12-3/TRBV12-4|TRBJ2-3|many|NA
CASASWGATDTQYF
TGTGCCAGCGCATCTTGGGGGGCGACAGATACGCAGTATTTT
>TRBV20-1|TRBJ1-5|NA|NA
CSARRGAFIDQPQHF
TGCAGTGCTAGGAGAGGGGCCTTTATCGATCAGCCCCAGCATTTT
>TRBV20-1|TRBJ2-7|NA|NA
CSAPGGVEQYF
TGCAGTGCCCCAGGGGGGGTCGAGCAGTACTTC
>TRBV9|TRBJ1-6|NA|NA
CASSRVGGTYNSPLHF
TGTGCCAGCAGCCGAGTGGGGGGTACCTATAATTCACCCCTCCACTTT
>TRBV19|TRBJ1-1|many|NA
CASSPRLEFTEAFF
TGTGCCAGTAGTCCCCGGTTGGAGTTCACTGAAGCTTTCTTT
>TRBV7-9|TRBJ1-5|many|NA
CASSPPGDSNQPQHF
TGTGCCAGCAGCCCCCCAGGGGATAGCAATCAGCCCCAGCATTTT
>TRBV28|TRBJ2-5|NA|NA
CASSPDRDPSGRGETQYF
TGTGCCAGCAGTCCCGACAGGGATCCAAGCGGGAGAGGGGAGACCCAGTACTTC
>TRBV27|TRBJ1-1|many|NA
CASSFEGGQGVTEAFF
TGTGCCAGCAGTTTCGAGGGTGGGCAGGGAGTGACTGAAGCTTTCTTT
>TRBV11-3|TRBJ2-2|NA|TRBD2
CASSFRGANTGELFF
TGTGCCAGCAGCTTCCGGGGGGCGAACACCGGGGAGCTGTTTTTT
>TRBV20-1|TRBJ1-5|NA|NA
CSASNRGRHNQPQHF
TGCAGTGCTAGCAACAGAGGTCGTCACAATCAGCCCCAGCATTTT
>TRBV12-3/TRBV12-4|TRBJ2-1|NA|TRBD2
CASIGTSGNEQFF
TGTGCCAGCATCGGGACTAGCGGCAATGAGCAGTTCTTC
>TRBV19|TRBJ1-1|few|NA
CASSIVDANTEAFF
TGTGCCAGTAGTATAGTGGACGCTAACACTGAAGCTTTCTTT
>TRBV20-1|TRBJ1-5|NA|NA
CSAREWGAGNQPQHF
TGCAGTGCTAGAGAGTGGGGCGCGGGTAATCAGCCCCAGCATTTT
>TRBV15|TRBJ2-2|NA|NA
CATRALSNTGELFF
TGTGCCACCAGGGCTTTATCGAACACCGGGGAGCTGTTTTTT
>TRBV20-1|TRBJ2-5|NA|NA
CSAASTGKETQYF
TGCAGTGCTGCTTCGACAGGCAAAGAGACCCAGTACTTC
>TRBV2|TRBJ2-5|NA|NA
CASLLVETQYF
TGTGCCAGTTTACTCGTGGAGACCCAGTACTTC
>TRBV12-3/TRBV12-4|TRBJ1-2|many|TRBD1
CASSSDRGRYTF
TGTGCCAGCAGTTCGGACAGGGGTCGCTACACCTTC
>TRBV2|TRBJ2-2|many|NA
CASSPGGGAGELFF
TGTGCCAGCAGCCCTGGGGGGGGCGCCGGGGAGCTGTTTTTT
>TRBV30|TRBJ1-1|many|TRBD1
CAWVQGFTEAFF
TGTGCCTGGGTACAGGGGTTCACTGAAGCTTTCTTT
>TRBV19|TRBJ2-6|NA|NA
CASSIVESSGANVLTF
TGTGCCAGTAGTATAGTTGAAAGCTCTGGGGCCAACGTCCTGACTTTC
>TRBV4-1|TRBJ2-6|NA|NA
CASSQPTSLANVLTF
TGCGCCAGCAGCCAACCCACATCTTTGGCCAACGTCCTGACTTTC
>TRBV4-1|TRBJ2-7|few|TRBD2
CASSQDWSGLALYEQYF
TGCGCCAGCAGCCAAGATTGGTCGGGACTAGCTCTCTACGAGCAGTACTTC
>TRBV5-1|TRBJ2-1|NA|TRBD1
CASSAGDRGVYNEQFF
TGCGCCAGCAGCGCCGGGGACAGGGGAGTATACAATGAGCAGTTCTTC
>TRBV29-1|TRBJ2-1|many|NA
CSVVSVDEQFF
TGCAGCGTTGTTAGCGTCGATGAGCAGTTCTTC
>TRBV6-1|TRBJ1-2|many|NA
CASSEVRGYTF
TGTGCCAGCAGTGAAGTAAGGGGCTACACCTTC
>TRBV19|TRBJ2-2|NA|NA
CASSIPLVGELFF
TGTGCCAGTAGTATCCCACTTGTCGGGGAGCTGTTTTTT
>TRBV14|TRBJ2-7|many|TRBD2
CASSVRVTGTSTAEQYF
TGTGCCAGCAGCGTCAGAGTTACCGGGACTAGTACGGCAGAGCAGTACTTC
>TRBV6-5|TRBJ1-4|once|NA
CASSYQRGKLFF
TGTGCCAGCAGTTACCAACGGGGAAAACTGTTTTTT
>TRBV4-1|TRBJ1-2|many|NA
CASSQVRADYGYTF
TGCGCCAGCAGCCAAGTCCGGGCTGACTATGGCTACACCTTC
>TRBV18|TRBJ2-7|NA|NA
CASSQRRPSSYEQYF
TGTGCCAGCTCACAGCGGCGGCCAAGCTCCTACGAGCAGTACTTC
>TRBV12-3/TRBV12-4|TRBJ2-4|many|TRBD2
CASSYLLAGDGGIQYF
TGTGCCAGCAGTTACCTACTAGCGGGAGATGGGGGCATTCAGTACTTC
>TRBV5-1|TRBJ2-1|many|TRBD2
CARTTGGRGNEQFF
TGCGCCAGGACAACGGGCGGGAGGGGAAATGAGCAGTTCTTC
>TRBV6-2/TRBV6-3|TRBJ1-4|NA|TRBD1
CASSRDRPTNEKLFF
TGTGCCAGCAGTAGGGACAGGCCAACTAATGAAAAACTGTTTTTT